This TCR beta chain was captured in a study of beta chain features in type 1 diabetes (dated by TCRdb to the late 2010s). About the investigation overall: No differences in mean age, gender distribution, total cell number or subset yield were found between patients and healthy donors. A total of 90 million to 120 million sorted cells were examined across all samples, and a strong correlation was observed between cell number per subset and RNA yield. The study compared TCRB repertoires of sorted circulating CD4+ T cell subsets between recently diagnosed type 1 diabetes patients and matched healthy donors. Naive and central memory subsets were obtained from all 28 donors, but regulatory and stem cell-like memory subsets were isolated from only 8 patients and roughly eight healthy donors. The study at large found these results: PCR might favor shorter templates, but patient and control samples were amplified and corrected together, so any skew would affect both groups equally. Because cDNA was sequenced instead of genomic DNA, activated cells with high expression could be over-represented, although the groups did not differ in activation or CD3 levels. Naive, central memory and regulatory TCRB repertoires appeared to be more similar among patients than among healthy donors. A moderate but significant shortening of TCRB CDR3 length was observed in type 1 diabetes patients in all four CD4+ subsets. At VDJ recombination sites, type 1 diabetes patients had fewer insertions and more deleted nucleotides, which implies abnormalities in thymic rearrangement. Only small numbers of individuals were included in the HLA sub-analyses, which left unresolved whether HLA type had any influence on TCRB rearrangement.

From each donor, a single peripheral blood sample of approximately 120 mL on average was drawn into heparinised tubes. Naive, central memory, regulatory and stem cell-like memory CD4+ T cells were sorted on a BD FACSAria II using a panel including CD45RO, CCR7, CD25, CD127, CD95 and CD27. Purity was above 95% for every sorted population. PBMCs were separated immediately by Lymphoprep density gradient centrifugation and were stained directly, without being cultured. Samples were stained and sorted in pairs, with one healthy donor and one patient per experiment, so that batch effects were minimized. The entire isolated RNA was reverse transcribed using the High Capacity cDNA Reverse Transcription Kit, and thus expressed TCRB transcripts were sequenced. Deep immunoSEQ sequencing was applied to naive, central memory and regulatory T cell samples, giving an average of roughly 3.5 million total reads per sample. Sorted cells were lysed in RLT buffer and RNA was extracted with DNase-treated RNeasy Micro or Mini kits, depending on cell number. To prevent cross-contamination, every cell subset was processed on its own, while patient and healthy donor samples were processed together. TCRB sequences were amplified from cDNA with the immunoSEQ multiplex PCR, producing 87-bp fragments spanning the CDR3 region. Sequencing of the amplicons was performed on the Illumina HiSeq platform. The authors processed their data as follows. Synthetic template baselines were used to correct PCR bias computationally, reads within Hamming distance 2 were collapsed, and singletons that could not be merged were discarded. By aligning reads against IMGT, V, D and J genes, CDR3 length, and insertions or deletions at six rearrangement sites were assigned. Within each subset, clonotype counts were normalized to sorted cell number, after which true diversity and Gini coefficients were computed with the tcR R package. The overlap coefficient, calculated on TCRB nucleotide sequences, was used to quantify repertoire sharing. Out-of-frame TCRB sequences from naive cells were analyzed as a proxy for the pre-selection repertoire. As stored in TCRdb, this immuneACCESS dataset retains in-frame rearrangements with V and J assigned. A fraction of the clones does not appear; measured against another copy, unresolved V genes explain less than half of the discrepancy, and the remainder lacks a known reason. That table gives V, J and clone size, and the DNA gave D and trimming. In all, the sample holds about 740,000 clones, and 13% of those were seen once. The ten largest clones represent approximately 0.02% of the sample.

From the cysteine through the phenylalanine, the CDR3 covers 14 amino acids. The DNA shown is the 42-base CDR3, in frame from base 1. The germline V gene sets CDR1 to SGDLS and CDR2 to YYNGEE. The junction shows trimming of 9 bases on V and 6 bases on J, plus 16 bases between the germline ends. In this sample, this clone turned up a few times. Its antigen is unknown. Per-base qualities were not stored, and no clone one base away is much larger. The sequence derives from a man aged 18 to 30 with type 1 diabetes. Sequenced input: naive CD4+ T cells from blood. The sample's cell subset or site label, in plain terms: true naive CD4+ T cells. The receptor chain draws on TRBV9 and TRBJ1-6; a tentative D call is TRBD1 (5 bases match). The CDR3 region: CATYPRGANSPLHF. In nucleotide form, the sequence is TGTGCCACCTATCCTCGAGGGGCTAATTCACCCCTCCACTTT. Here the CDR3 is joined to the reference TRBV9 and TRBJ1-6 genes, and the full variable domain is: DSGVTQTPKHLITATGQRVTLRCSPRSGDLSVYWYQQSLDQGLQFLIQYYNGEERAKGNILERFSAQQFPDLHSELNLSSLELGDSALYFCATYPRGANSPLHFGNGTRLTVT.